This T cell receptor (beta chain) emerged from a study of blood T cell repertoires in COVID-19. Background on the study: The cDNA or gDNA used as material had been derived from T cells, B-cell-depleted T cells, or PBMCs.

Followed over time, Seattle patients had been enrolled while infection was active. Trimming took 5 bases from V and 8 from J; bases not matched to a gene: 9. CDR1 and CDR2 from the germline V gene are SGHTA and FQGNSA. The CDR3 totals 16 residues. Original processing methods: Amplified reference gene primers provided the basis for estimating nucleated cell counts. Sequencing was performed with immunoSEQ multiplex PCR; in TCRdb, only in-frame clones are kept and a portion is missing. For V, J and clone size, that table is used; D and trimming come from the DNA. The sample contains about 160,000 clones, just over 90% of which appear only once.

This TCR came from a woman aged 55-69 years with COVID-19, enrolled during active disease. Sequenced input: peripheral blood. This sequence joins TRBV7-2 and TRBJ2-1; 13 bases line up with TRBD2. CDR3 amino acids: CASSQAGTSGEDEQFF. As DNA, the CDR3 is TGTGCCAGCAGCCAAGCCGGGACTAGCGGGGAGGATGAGCAGTTCTTC.